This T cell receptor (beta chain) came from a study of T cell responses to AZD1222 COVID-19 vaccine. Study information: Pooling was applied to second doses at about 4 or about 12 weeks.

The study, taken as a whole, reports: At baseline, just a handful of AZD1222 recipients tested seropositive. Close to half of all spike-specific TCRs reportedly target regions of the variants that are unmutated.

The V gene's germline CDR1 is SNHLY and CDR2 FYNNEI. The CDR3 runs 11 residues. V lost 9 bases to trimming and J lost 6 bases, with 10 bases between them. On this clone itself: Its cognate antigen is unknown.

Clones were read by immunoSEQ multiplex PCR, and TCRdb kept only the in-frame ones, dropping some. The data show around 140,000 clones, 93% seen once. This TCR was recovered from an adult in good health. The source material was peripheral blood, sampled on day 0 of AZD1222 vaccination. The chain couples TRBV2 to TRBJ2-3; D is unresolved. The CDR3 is CASAPDDTQYF. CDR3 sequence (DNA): TGTGCCAGTGCGCCCGACGATACGCAGTATTTT.